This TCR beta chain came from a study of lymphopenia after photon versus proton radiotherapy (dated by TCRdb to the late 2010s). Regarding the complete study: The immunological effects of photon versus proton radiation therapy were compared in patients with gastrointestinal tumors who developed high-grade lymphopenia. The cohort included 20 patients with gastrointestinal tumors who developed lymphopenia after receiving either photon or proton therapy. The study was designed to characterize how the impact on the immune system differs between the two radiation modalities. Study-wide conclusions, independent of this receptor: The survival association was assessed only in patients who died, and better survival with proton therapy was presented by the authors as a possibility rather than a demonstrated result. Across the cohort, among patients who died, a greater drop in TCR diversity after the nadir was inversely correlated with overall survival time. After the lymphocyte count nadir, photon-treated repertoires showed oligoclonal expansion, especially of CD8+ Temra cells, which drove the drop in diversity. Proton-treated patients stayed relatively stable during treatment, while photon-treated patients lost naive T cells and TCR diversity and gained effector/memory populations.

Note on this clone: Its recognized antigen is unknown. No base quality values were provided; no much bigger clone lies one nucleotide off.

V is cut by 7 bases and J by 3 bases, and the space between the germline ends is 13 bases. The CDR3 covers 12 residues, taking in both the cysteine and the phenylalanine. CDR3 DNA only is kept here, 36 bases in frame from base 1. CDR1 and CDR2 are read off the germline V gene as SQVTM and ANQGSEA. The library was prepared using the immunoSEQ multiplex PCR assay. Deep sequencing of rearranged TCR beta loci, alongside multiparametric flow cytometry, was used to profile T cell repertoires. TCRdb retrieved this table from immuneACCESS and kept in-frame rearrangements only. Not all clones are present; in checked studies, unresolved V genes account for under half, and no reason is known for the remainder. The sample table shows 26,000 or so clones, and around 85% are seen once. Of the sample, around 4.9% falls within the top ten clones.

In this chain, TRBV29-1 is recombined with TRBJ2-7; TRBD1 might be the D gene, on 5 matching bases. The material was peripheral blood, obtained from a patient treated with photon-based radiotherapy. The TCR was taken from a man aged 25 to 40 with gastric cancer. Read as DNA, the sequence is TGCAGCGGGAATGACAGAATCTACGAGCAGTACTTC. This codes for CSGNDRIYEQYF.